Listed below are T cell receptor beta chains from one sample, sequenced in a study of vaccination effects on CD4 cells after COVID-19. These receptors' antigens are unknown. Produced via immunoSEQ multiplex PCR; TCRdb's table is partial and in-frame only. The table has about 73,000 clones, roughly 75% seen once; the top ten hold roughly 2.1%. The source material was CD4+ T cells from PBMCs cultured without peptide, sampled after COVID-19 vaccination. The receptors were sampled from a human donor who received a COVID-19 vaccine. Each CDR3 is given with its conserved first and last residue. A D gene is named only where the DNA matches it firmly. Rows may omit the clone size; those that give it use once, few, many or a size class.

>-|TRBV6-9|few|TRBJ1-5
CASIYGGVSNQPQHF
TGTGCCAGCATTTATGGTGGTGTTAGCAATCAGCCCCAGCATTTT
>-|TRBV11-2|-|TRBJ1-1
CASSLLLRNTEAFF
TGTGCCAGCAGCCTCCTCTTGAGGAACACTGAAGCTTTCTTT
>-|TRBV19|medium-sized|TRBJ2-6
CASLSGWTGAGGANVLTF
TGTGCCAGCCTCTCGGGGTGGACTGGGGCGGGTGGGGCCAACGTCCTGACTTTC
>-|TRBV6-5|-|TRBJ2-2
CASSYSGRAGELFF
TGTGCCAGCAGTTACTCAGGCAGGGCAGGGGAGCTGTTTTTT
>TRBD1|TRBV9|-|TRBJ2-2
CASSVHRGDTGELFF
TGTGCCAGCAGCGTGCACAGGGGTGACACCGGGGAGCTGTTTTTT
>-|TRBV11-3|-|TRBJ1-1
CASSTTANTEAFF
TGTGCCAGCAGCACAACAGCGAACACTGAAGCTTTCTTT
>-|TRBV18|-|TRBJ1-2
CASSRPSGGFNYGYTF
TGTGCCAGCTCACGTCCTTCGGGGGGCTTCAACTATGGCTACACCTTC
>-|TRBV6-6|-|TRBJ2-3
CASSRIGDTQYF
TGTGCCAGCAGTAGGATAGGCGATACGCAGTATTTT
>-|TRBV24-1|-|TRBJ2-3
CATSDRRALGGDTQYF
TGTGCCACCAGTGATCGACGGGCTCTGGGGGGAGATACGCAGTATTTT
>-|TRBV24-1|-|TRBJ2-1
CATSDLGRANEQFF
TGTGCCACCAGTGATTTAGGACGGGCAAATGAGCAGTTCTTC
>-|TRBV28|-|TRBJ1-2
CASTIPAGGGSHYGYTF
TGTGCCAGCACCATCCCAGCGGGGGGCGGTTCGCACTATGGCTACACCTTC
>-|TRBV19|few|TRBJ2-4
CASSITGSDIQYF
TGTGCCAGTAGTATAACAGGGAGTGACATTCAGTACTTC
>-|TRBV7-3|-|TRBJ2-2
CASSLKLGAEGTGELFF
TGTGCCAGCAGCTTAAAATTGGGGGCTGAAGGAACCGGGGAGCTGTTTTTT
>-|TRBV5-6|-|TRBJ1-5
CASSLYSEHIQPQHF
TGTGCCAGCAGCTTGTATTCCGAGCATATTCAGCCCCAGCATTTT
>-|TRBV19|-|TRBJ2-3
CASNGGLTDTQYF
TGTGCCAGTAATGGCGGTCTCACAGATACGCAGTATTTT
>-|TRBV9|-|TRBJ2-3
CASSSRTGTDTQYF
TGTGCCAGCAGCTCGCGGACTGGTACAGATACGCAGTATTTT
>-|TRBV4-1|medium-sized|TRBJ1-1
CASRANEGANTEAFF
TGCGCCAGCAGAGCCAACGAAGGGGCAAACACTGAAGCTTTCTTT
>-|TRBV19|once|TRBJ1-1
CASSINPGHQNTEAFF
TGTGCCAGTAGTATAAATCCGGGACACCAGAACACTGAAGCTTTCTTT
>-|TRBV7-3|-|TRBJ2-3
CASSLGPADTQYF
TGTGCCAGCAGCTTAGGGCCGGCGGATACGCAGTATTTT
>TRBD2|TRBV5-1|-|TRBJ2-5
CASSLGLGRQETQYF
TGCGCCAGCAGCCTGGGACTAGGAAGGCAAGAGACCCAGTACTTC
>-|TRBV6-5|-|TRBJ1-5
CASSLIYNQPQHF
TGTGCCAGCAGTCTTATTTACAATCAGCCCCAGCATTTT
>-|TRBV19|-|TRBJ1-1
CASSMGTANTEAFF
TGTGCCAGTAGTATGGGAACAGCGAACACTGAAGCTTTCTTT
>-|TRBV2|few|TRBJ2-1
CASTFQLENEQFF
TGTGCCAGCACCTTCCAATTGGAGAATGAGCAGTTCTTC
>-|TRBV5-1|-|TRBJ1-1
CASSLLWGGRNTEAFF
TGCGCCAGCAGCTTGCTATGGGGCGGACGGAACACTGAAGCTTTCTTT
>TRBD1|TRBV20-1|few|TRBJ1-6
CSASGTGASPLHF
TGCAGTGCTAGTGGGACAGGGGCTTCACCCCTCCACTTT
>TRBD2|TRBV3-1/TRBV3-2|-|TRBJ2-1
CASSMLAGNEQFF
TGTGCCAGCAGCATGCTAGCGGGCAATGAGCAGTTCTTC
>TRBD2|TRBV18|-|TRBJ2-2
CASSPRLADTGELFF
TGTGCCAGCTCACCAAGACTAGCGGACACCGGGGAGCTGTTTTTT
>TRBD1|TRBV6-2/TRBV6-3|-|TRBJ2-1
CASSYRGPQGNEQFF
TGTGCCAGCAGTTATCGGGGCCCACAGGGGAATGAGCAGTTCTTC
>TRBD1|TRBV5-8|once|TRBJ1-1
CASPSVGQGDTEAFF
TGTGCCAGCCCCTCCGTAGGACAGGGTGACACTGAAGCTTTCTTT
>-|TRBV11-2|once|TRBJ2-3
CASSLGDTQYF
TGTGCCAGCAGCTTAGGAGATACGCAGTATTTT
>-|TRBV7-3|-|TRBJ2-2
CASSLAGGGTGELFF
TGTGCCAGCAGCTTAGCCGGGGGCGGAACCGGGGAGCTGTTTTTT
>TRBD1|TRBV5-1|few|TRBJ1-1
CASGTGANTEAFF
TGCGCCAGCGGGACAGGGGCGAACACTGAAGCTTTCTTT
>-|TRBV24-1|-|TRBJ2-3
CATSEVTTQYF
TGTGCCACCAGTGAAGTTACTACGCAGTATTTT
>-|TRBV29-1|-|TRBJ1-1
CSVESSYEAFF
TGCAGCGTTGAGTCGAGCTATGAAGCTTTCTTT
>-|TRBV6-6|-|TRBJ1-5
CASSYWENQPQHF
TGTGCCAGCAGTTATTGGGAAAATCAGCCCCAGCATTTT
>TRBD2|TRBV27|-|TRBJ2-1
CASSSAGRPFSSEQFF
TGTGCCAGCAGCTCAGCGGGACGCCCGTTTTCCAGTGAGCAGTTCTTC
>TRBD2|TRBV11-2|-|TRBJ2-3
CASLRTSGSTDTQYF
TGTGCCAGTTTACGGACTAGCGGTAGCACAGATACGCAGTATTTT
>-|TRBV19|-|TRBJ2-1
CATRPSGREQFF
TGTGCCACCAGACCCTCAGGACGCGAGCAGTTCTTC
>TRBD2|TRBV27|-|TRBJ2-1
CASRGGSIEQFF
TGTGCCAGCCGGGGGGGTTCGATTGAGCAGTTCTTC
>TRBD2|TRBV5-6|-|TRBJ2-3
CASRLAGATDTQYF
TGTGCCAGCAGACTAGCGGGGGCTACAGATACGCAGTATTTT
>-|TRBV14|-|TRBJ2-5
CASSQDRSQRKQETQYF
TGTGCCAGCAGCCAAGATCGAAGTCAGCGGAAGCAAGAGACCCAGTACTTC
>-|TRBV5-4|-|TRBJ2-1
CASSLAVLDEQFF
TGTGCCAGCAGCTTGGCCGTGCTTGATGAGCAGTTCTTC
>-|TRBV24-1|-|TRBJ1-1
CATSDSRGGDTEAFF
TGTGCCACCAGTGATTCGCGGGGAGGGGACACTGAAGCTTTCTTT
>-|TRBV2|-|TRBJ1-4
CASRTQARTATNEKLFF
TGTGCCAGCAGGACCCAAGCTCGGACAGCAACTAATGAAAAACTGTTTTTT
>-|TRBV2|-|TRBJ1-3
CASSGRGSGNTIYF
TGTGCCAGCAGTGGCAGGGGCTCTGGAAACACCATATATTTT
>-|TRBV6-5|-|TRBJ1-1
CASHKGGVNTEAFF
TGTGCCAGCCATAAGGGAGGGGTGAACACTGAAGCTTTCTTT
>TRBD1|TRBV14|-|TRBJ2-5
CASSFRPGQGKETQYF
TGTGCCAGCAGCTTTCGACCGGGACAGGGTAAAGAGACCCAGTACTTC
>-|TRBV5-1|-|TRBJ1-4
CASSGGPATNEKLFF
TGCGCCAGCAGCGGGGGGCCCGCAACTAATGAAAAACTGTTTTTT
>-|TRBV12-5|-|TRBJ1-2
CASGSPDKDYYGYTF
TGTGCTAGTGGTTCGCCCGACAAGGACTACTATGGCTACACCTTC
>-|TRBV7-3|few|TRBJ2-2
CASSPDTGELFF
TGTGCCAGCAGCCCCGACACCGGGGAGCTGTTTTTT
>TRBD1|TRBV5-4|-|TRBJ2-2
CASSLGTRGKVLGELFF
TGTGCCAGCAGCTTGGGAACCAGGGGGAAAGTTCTCGGGGAGCTGTTTTTT
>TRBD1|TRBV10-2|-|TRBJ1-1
CASSNRGANTEAFF
TGCGCCAGCAGTAACAGGGGGGCGAACACTGAAGCTTTCTTT
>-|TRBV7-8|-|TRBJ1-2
CASSQLASGVGYGYTF
TGTGCCAGCAGCCAACTCGCCTCAGGGGTAGGCTATGGCTACACCTTC
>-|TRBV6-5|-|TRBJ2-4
CASRSDLQDIQYF
TGTGCCAGCAGATCGGACCTTCAGGACATTCAGTACTTC
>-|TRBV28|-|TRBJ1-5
CASSLVRGTFGNQPQHF
TGTGCCAGCAGTTTAGTCAGGGGCACGTTCGGAAATCAGCCCCAGCATTTT